Included here is one T cell receptor beta chain sequence, with context. Its matching antigen is unknown. This same CDR3 is encoded by further DNA sequences in the sample. This entry belongs to a study of T cell responses to AZD1222 COVID-19 vaccine. Study outcomes and limitations: Donors skewed white British and female; clonal diversity was possibly underestimated.

V lost 1 base, J lost 2 bases, and 9 bases lay in between. The CDR3 totals 14 residues. The germline V gene has CDR1 SGHTA and CDR2 FQGNSA. Sequenced by immunoSEQ multiplex PCR; TCRdb stores in-frame clones only, minus some. The table includes 160,000 or so clones, over 75% detected once. This rearrangement joins TRBV7-2 to TRBJ2-7; tentative D call: TRBD2 (5 bases). The input for sequencing was peripheral blood, taken on day 0 of AZD1222 vaccination. The sequence came from an adult in good health. The CDR3 DNA is TGTGCCAGCAGCTTAGACGGAGGCGCCTACGAGCAGTACTTC. It translates to CASSLDGGAYEQYF.